This TCR beta chain originates from a study of technical replicates of blood from a handful of donors. Per the germline V gene, CDR1 is SGHTA and CDR2 is FQGTGA. There are 16 residues in the CDR3. Trimming took 4 bases from V and 8 from J; bases not matched to a gene: 10. Assay: immunoSEQ multiplex PCR; the TCRdb copy retains only in-frame clones and omits some. The sample yields roughly 50,000 clones, about 96% seen once. The J gene is TRBJ2-1, the V gene TRBV7-3, with 11 bases that match TRBD2. This clonotype was sampled from a human donor in good health. Some clones in this sample may be carry-over from other donors' samples. The sample comprised PBMCs. DNA for the CDR3: TGTGCCAGCAGCTCCAGCGGGGGTAGCGGGAGGGATGAGCAGTTCTTC. Protein sequence: CASSSSGGSGRDEQFF.